This T cell receptor (beta chain) was found in a study of cytomegalovirus exposure and HLA in healthy donors. Amplification used 60 Vbeta primers and 13 Jbeta primers. Libraries were prepared by immunoSEQ multiplex PCR; TCRdb keeps only in-frame clonotypes and omits some of them. The sample has approximately 190,000 clones; roughly 13% are singletons. Study outcomes and limitations: When analyzed later, a missense DCLRE1C variant was found to be linked to TCR beta V- and J-gene trimming. Most TCR sequences proved rare, with some public TCRs found in many donors. Common viral pathogens were later found to be apparently linked to several of the most significant clusters. According to reports, the classifier identified cytomegalovirus status with high specificity and sensitivity.

The table lists this clone with a few counts. Its antigen is unidentified. CDR3 length equals 15 residues. V lost 8 bases to trimming and J lost 11 bases, with 22 bases between them. Germline V gives CDR1 MGHDK, CDR2 SYGVNS. The chain carries TRBV25-1 and TRBJ1-6, with D possibly matching TRBD1 (6 bases). This clonotype originated in a man aged 50 to 60 in good health and CMV-seropositive. The sequencing input was PBMCs. The CDR3 is CASVLRDNGYPPLHF. DNA for the CDR3: TGTGCCAGCGTACTCCGGGACAATGGTTATCCACCCCTCCACTTT.